The clone carrying this T cell receptor (beta chain) was observed a handful of times. Antigen unknown. As the template, RNA transcripts were used to amplify TCR beta CDR3 regions. In the first round, RT-PCR was carried out with HTBI primers, and a multiplex PCR formed the second round. A single record per CDR3 protein comes from TCRdb applying MiXCR to the multiplex PCR reads. The data show over 500,000 distinct CDR3 sequences, with roughly 20% seen just once and around 7% held by the top ten. The data are from a study of Graves' ophthalmopathy and Graves' hyperthyroidism. Hyperthyroidism patients, all newly diagnosed, had under 2 months' duration and ages of 18 to 65. Broader study findings: Using a 13-signature model, the authors split ophthalmopathy from stable hyperthyroidism, with under 90% sensitivity and roughly 80% specificity. Appearing in blood as well were most expanded thyroid clonotypes above 0.001 frequency. The model's prediction of ophthalmopathy progression had about 70% sensitivity and 72% to 80% specificity.

This clonotype originated in a woman younger than 35 with stable Graves' hyperthyroidism. Some clones in this sample may be carry-over from other donors' samples. Sequenced material: peripheral blood.

The CDR3 DNA is TGCAGTGCTCAAGTAAGTGCAGGGCTGTCTCAGCCCCAGCATTTT. Protein sequence: CSAQVSAGLSQPQHF. This chain connects TRBV20-1 to TRBJ1-5; tentatively, D is TRBD1 (5 bases). V was clipped by 5 bases and J by 6 bases, with 20 bases between them. Looked up from germline, CDR1 is DFQATT and CDR2 is SNEGSKA (reference sequence). There are 15 residues in the CDR3.